This is a list of T cell receptor beta chains from one sample in a study of regulatory T cells in long-lasting Graves disease. TCRdb passed the multiplex PCR reads through MiXCR, listing each CDR3 protein once. The sample lists about half a million distinct CDR3 sequences, around 12% seen once, with approximately 9.6% in the top ten. Another study also made use of these data, one on T cells in Graves' hyperthyroidism and ophthalmopathy.

This specimen was peripheral blood mononuclear cells (PBMCs), taken at new diagnosis, from a patient treated with antithyroid drugs. The receptor source for this set is a woman in her thirties with Graves disease. Each CDR3 is given with its conserved first and last residue. Fields, in order: CDR3 length, J gene, V gene, D gene, clone size, CDR3 protein, CDR3 DNA. D genes are given only for firm matches. Expanded clones get a size class; other rows say once, few or many, or leave the size out.

15 | TRBJ2-1 | TRBV12-3/TRBV12-4 | TRBD2 | . | CASSFRTSGSNEQFF | TGTGCCAGCAGTTTTCGGACTAGCGGGAGCAATGAGCAGTTCTTC
16 | TRBJ2-7 | TRBV19 | . | few | CASSRPGDSGGYEQYF | TGTGCCAGTAGTAGGCCGGGGGACAGTGGTGGGTACGAGCAGTACTTC
13 | TRBJ2-7 | TRBV20-1 | . | many | CSAAADTNYEQYF | TGCAGTGCCGCGGCGGACACCAACTACGAGCAGTACTTC
17 | TRBJ2-3 | TRBV5-1 | . | many | CASSRFFLRSPDDAQYF | TGCGCCAGCAGCCGTTTCTTCCTCAGATCTCCGGATGATGCGCAGTATTTT
15 | TRBJ1-1 | TRBV27 | . | many | CASSRDRGRGTEAFF | TGTGCCAGCAGCCGTGATAGAGGAAGAGGGACTGAAGCTTTCTTT
15 | TRBJ2-1 | TRBV28 | . | few | CASRSLGTSYNEQFF | TGTGCCAGCAGAAGTCTCGGGACCTCCTACAATGAGCAGTTCTTC
16 | TRBJ2-7 | TRBV9 | TRBD1 | many | CASSATRTGGRYEQYF | TGTGCCAGCAGCGCTACCAGGACAGGGGGTCGGTACGAGCAGTACTTC
10 | TRBJ1-1 | TRBV29-1 | . | many | CSVREVEAFF | TGCAGCGTTCGGGAGGTGGAAGCTTTCTTT
13 | TRBJ2-4 | TRBV7-9 | . | few | CASSLAQKNIQYF | TGTGCCAGCAGCTTAGCCCAGAAAAACATTCAGTACTTC
17 | TRBJ2-1 | TRBV20-1 | TRBD2 | many | CSALDSGSTNAYNEQFF | TGCAGTGCTTTAGATAGCGGGAGCACTAACGCCTACAATGAGCAGTTCTTC
15 | TRBJ1-2 | TRBV28 | . | many | CASSDTAYANYGYTF | TGTGCCAGCAGCGACACAGCATACGCTAACTATGGCTACACCTTC
13 | TRBJ2-1 | TRBV20-1 | . | many | CSAQRSQGNEQFF | TGCAGTGCTCAGCGGTCCCAGGGGAATGAGCAGTTCTTC
15 | TRBJ1-2 | TRBV12-3/TRBV12-4 | . | . | CASSLTRRGYYDYTF | TGTGCCAGCAGTTTAACACGGCGGGGCTACTATGACTACACCTTC
14 | TRBJ2-2 | TRBV28 | . | many | CASSGWLAGGELFF | TGTGCCAGCAGTGGGTGGCTGGCCGGCGGGGAGCTGTTTTTT
13 | TRBJ2-3 | TRBV4-2 | . | . | CASSQGTTLSQYF | TGTGCCAGCAGCCAAGGGACCACTTTGTCGCAGTATTTT
14 | TRBJ2-2 | TRBV6-1 | . | many | CASKAGSNTGELFF | TGTGCCAGCAAGGCGGGGTCGAACACCGGGGAGCTGTTTTTT
12 | TRBJ2-1 | TRBV29-1 | . | . | CSVDGNIDEQFF | TGCAGCGTTGATGGTAACATTGATGAGCAGTTCTTC
19 | TRBJ2-1 | TRBV11-2 | . | many | CASSQMGLAMRGSYNEQFF | TGTGCCAGCAGCCAAATGGGGCTAGCGATGCGGGGCTCCTACAATGAGCAGTTCTTC
13 | TRBJ2-7 | TRBV6-5 | . | . | CANSYGRAYEQYF | TGTGCCAACAGTTACGGACGGGCCTACGAGCAGTACTTC
15 | TRBJ2-5 | TRBV11-2 | . | many | CASRGGGPLGETQYF | TGTGCCAGCAGGGGGGGGGGCCCGCTCGGGGAGACCCAGTACTTC
14 | TRBJ2-1 | TRBV6-5 | . | few | CASSYYDSKNEQFF | TGTGCCAGCAGTTACTATGACAGCAAAAATGAGCAGTTCTTC
16 | TRBJ2-2 | TRBV28 | TRBD1 | many | CASTLTGGFKSGELFF | TGTGCCAGCACCCTGACAGGGGGTTTTAAGTCGGGGGAGCTGTTTTTT
11 | TRBJ1-2 | TRBV6-2/TRBV6-3 | TRBD1 | few | CASSDRDGYTF | TGTGCCAGCAGCGACAGGGACGGCTACACCTTC
15 | TRBJ2-7 | TRBV28 | TRBD2 | many | CASRPTSGPFLEQYF | TGTGCCAGCAGACCGACTAGCGGACCCTTTTTAGAGCAGTACTTC
13 | TRBJ1-2 | TRBV19 | . | many | CASSISRNYGYTF | TGTGCCAGTAGTATCTCACGGAACTATGGCTACACCTTC
15 | TRBJ1-2 | TRBV5-1 | TRBD1 | . | CASSPRQGFSYGYTF | TGCGCCAGCAGCCCCCGACAGGGATTCTCCTATGGCTACACCTTC
17 | TRBJ2-6 | TRBV11-2 | . | few | CASSWTRGVSGANVLTF | TGTGCCAGCAGCTGGACAAGAGGGGTGTCTGGGGCCAACGTCCTGACTTTC
13 | TRBJ1-3 | TRBV20-1 | . | . | CSGLWDSGNTIYF | TGCAGTGGTTTGTGGGACTCTGGAAACACCATATATTTT
12 | TRBJ1-2 | TRBV20-1 | . | few | CSASSRNYGYTF | TGCAGTGCCTCCTCCCGTAACTATGGCTACACCTTC
15 | TRBJ1-1 | TRBV7-9 | TRBD1 | many | CASSLWEGARTEAFF | TGTGCCAGCAGCTTATGGGAGGGGGCGAGGACTGAAGCTTTCTTT
15 | TRBJ1-5 | TRBV6-1 | . | many | CASRERGPPDQPQHF | TGTGCCAGCAGGGAACGAGGGCCGCCCGATCAGCCCCAGCATTTT
14 | TRBJ2-1 | TRBV24-1 | TRBD2 | . | CATSASGSINEQFF | TGTGCCACCAGTGCTAGCGGGAGCATCAATGAGCAGTTCTTC
16 | TRBJ1-4 | TRBV6-2/TRBV6-3 | . | many | CASSSKRRITNEKLFF | TGTGCCAGCAGTTCCAAACGCCGGATTACTAATGAAAAACTGTTTTTT
15 | TRBJ2-7 | TRBV12-3/TRBV12-4 | TRBD2 | many | CASSLRLAGGGEQYF | TGTGCCAGCAGTTTAAGACTAGCGGGAGGTGGGGAGCAGTACTTC
13 | TRBJ1-2 | TRBV12-3/TRBV12-4 | . | many | CASSLAAGHGYTF | TGTGCCAGCAGTTTAGCGGCAGGTCATGGCTACACCTTC
14 | TRBJ1-1 | TRBV5-1 | . | many | CASSFSGLGTEAFF | TGCGCCAGCAGTTTCTCAGGGCTTGGCACTGAAGCTTTCTTT
15 | TRBJ2-1 | TRBV7-2 | . | many | CASSPGSGHRSEQFF | TGTGCCAGCAGCCCGGGATCGGGGCATCGCAGTGAGCAGTTCTTC
14 | TRBJ2-7 | TRBV6-1 | . | many | CASHPRIINYEQYF | TGTGCCAGCCACCCCCGGATCATCAACTACGAGCAGTACTTC
15 | TRBJ1-4 | TRBV2 | TRBD1 | many | CASSRDRMVSEKLFF | TGTGCCAGCAGCCGGGACAGGATGGTTAGTGAAAAACTGTTTTTT
14 | TRBJ2-7 | TRBV28 | . | many | CASSLWQGRYEQYF | TGTGCCAGCAGTTTATGGCAGGGACGGTACGAGCAGTACTTC
14 | TRBJ1-5 | TRBV20-1 | . | few | CSAREGALYQPQHF | TGCAGTGCTAGAGAGGGGGCCCTTTATCAGCCCCAGCATTTT
17 | TRBJ1-2 | TRBV6-1 | TRBD1 | many | CASSRDRAMIRTYGYTF | TGTGCCAGCAGTCGCGACAGGGCGATGATAAGGACCTATGGCTACACCTTC
17 | TRBJ2-1 | TRBV28 | TRBD2 | many | CASSLSPLRETYNEQFF | TGTGCCAGCAGTTTAAGTCCGCTGCGGGAGACCTACAATGAGCAGTTCTTC
12 | TRBJ2-1 | TRBV7-9 | . | many | CASSLDWREQFF | TGTGCCAGCAGCTTAGATTGGCGGGAGCAGTTCTTC
15 | TRBJ1-5 | TRBV19 | TRBD1 | . | CASSFGTGNSQPQHF | TGTGCCAGTAGTTTCGGGACAGGGAATTCACAGCCCCAGCATTTT
14 | TRBJ2-2 | TRBV29-1 | . | many | CSVGSLRNTGELFF | TGCAGCGTGGGTTCCTTGAGGAACACCGGGGAGCTGTTTTTT
15 | TRBJ1-1 | TRBV28 | . | many | CASSYRGGRNTEAFF | TGTGCCAGCAGTTATCGGGGGGGTCGGAACACTGAAGCTTTCTTT
12 | TRBJ1-1 | TRBV29-1 | . | few | CRAGPENTEAFF | TGCAGAGCGGGTCCCGAGAACACTGAAGCTTTCTTT
16 | TRBJ2-2 | TRBV11-2 | . | . | CASSLFGQGGVGELFF | TGTGCCAGCAGCTTATTCGGACAGGGAGGGGTCGGGGAGCTGTTTTTT
16 | TRBJ2-3 | TRBV11-2 | TRBD1 | few | CASSPGDRESTDTQYF | TGTGCCAGCAGCCCCGGGGACAGGGAGAGCACAGATACGCAGTATTTT
13 | TRBJ1-5 | TRBV27 | . | many | CASSFTTHQPQHF | TGTGCCAGCAGTTTCACAACCCATCAGCCCCAGCATTTT
13 | TRBJ2-4 | TRBV5-1 | . | . | CASSIDSENIQYF | TGCGCCAGCAGCATAGACAGTGAAAACATTCAGTACTTC
18 | TRBJ2-3 | TRBV11-1 | . | many | CASSLEHSGPSRTDTQYF | TGTGCCAGCAGCTTAGAACATTCGGGTCCTAGTCGCACAGATACGCAGTATTTT
16 | TRBJ1-6 | TRBV28 | . | once | CASSRPAGPINSPLHF | TGTGCCAGCAGTCGCCCGGCGGGTCCTATTAATTCACCCCTCCACTTT
15 | TRBJ2-1 | TRBV9 | TRBD1 | . | CASSVAGGPMNEQFF | TGTGCCAGCAGCGTAGCAGGGGGCCCTATGAATGAGCAGTTCTTC
13 | TRBJ2-7 | TRBV10-2 | . | few | CASTGGAPYEQYF | TGCGCCAGCACCGGGGGAGCACCCTACGAGCAGTACTTC
14 | TRBJ2-3 | TRBV18 | . | many | CASSPPTRADTQYF | TGTGCCAGCTCACCACCGACTAGGGCAGATACGCAGTATTTT